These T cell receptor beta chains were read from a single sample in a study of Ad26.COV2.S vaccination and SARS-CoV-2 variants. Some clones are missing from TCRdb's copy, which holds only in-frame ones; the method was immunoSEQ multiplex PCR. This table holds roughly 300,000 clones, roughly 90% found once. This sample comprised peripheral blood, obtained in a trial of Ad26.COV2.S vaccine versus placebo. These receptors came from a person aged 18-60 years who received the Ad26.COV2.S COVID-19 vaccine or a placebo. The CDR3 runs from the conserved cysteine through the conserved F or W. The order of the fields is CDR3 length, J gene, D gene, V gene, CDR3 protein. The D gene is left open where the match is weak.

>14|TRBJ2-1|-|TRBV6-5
CASSSGGAYNEQFF
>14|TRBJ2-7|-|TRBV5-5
CASSGTGSSYEQYF
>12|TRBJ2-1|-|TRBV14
CASSHETQVQFF
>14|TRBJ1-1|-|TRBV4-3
CASSRELSESEAFF
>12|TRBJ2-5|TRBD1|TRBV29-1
CSVGGQGETQYF
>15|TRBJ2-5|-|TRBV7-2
CASSLALGFGETQYF
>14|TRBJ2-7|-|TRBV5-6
CASSRSTGLYEQYF
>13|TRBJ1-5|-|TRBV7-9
CASSLGGGKPQHF
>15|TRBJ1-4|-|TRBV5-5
CASSLEANLNEKLFF
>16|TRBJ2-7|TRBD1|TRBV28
CASSSIDRVRVYEQYF
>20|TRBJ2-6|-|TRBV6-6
CASSPEKRQAFGSGANVLTF
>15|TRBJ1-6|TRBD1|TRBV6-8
CASSELRDRNSPLHF
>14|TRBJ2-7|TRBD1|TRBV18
CASHSNQGAYEQYF
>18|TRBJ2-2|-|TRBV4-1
CASSQERPPRTQPGELFF
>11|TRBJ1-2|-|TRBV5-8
CASSLLIGYTF
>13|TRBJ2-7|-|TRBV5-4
CASSFRISSEQYF
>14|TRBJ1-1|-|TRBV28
CASSWGTLNTEAFF
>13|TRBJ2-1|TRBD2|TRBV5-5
CASSLELAVRQFF
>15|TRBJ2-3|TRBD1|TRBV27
CASSLSDQGADTQYF
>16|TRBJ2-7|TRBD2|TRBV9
CASSVEDGRALYEQYF
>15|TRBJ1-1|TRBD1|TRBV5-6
CASSLPGQGQFEAFF
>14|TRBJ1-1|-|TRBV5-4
CASSPAGVRTEAFF
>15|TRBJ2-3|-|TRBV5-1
CASSRGQTRKDTQYF
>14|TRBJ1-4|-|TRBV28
CASRWGFTNEKLFF
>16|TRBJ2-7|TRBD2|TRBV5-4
CASSFRLAGFSYEQYF
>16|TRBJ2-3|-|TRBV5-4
CASSGGGRQGSDTQYF
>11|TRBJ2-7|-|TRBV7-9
CASSRKDEQYF
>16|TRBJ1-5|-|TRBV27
CASSPEGTLGSQPQHF
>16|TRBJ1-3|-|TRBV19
CASTPRALFSGNTIYF
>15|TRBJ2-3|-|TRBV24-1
CATSDAGPPTDTQYF
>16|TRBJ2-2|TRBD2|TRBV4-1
CASSHPASGNTGELFF
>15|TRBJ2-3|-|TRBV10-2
CASSESREPTDTQYF
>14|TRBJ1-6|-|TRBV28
CASSLGSYNSPLHF
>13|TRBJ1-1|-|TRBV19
CASSSTGNTEAFF
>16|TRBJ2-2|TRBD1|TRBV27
CASSSDPGQGVGELFF
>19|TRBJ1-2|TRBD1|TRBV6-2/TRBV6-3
CASSYPPGQGGSTGYGYTF
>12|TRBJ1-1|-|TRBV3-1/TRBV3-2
CASSQRGSEAFF
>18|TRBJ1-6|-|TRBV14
CASSQGWGAKNYNSPLHF
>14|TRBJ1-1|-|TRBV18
CASSPDRLNTEAFF
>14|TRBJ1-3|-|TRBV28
CASSTRGSGNTIYF
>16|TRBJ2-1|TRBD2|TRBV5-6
CASSPYTSGGLNEQFF
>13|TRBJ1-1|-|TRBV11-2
CASSLITVTEAFF
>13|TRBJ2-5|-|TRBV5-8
CASSLSLASTQYF
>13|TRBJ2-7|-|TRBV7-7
CASSLDRFDEQYF
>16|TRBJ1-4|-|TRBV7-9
CASSYGKQGVNEKLFF
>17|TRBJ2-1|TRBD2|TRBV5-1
CASTWTSGGISYNEQFF
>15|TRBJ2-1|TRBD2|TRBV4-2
CASSQASGSIYEQFF
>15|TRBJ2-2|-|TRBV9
CASSGVAQNTGELFF
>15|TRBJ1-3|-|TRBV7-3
CASSPGQPSGNTIYF
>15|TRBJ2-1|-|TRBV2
CASSLQGSGYGEQFF
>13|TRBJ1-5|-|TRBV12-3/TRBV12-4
CASSLGLYQPQHF
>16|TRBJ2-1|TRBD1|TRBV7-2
CASSQKGTGKDNEQFF
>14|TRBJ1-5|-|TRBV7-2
CASSLRRGNQPQHF
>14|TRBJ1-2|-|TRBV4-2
CASSQVGVSYGYTF
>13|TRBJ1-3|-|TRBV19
CASNERRGNTIYF
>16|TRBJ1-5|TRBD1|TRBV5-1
CASTTGESKLNQPQHF
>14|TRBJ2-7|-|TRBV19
CASSSLQGPYEQYF
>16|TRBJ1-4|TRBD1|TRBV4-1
CASSHGEGAGNEKLFF
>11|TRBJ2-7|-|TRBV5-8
CASSFYYEQYF
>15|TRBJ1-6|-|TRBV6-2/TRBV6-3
CASSPLAGRDSPLHF